This T cell receptor (beta chain) was observed in a study of draining lymph node invasion in breast cancer (dated by TCRdb to the early 2020s). Background for the entire study: Nodal metastasis was diagnosed by histology and cytokeratin immunohistochemistry, and confirmation was obtained by EpCAM/CD45 flow cytometry. In the separate targeted TCR sequencing, lymph nodes from 5 or 6 patients were covered, and primary tumors were sequenced for three of those patients. Matched non-invaded and tumor-invaded tumor-draining lymph nodes plus the primary tumor were contributed by each patient, with both Treg and Tconv subsets profiled. In a separate targeted assay, sorted memory regulatory T cells and memory conventional CD4 T cells were compared across breast cancer tissues by bulk TCR-beta CDR3 sequencing.

Only one count was recorded for this clonotype. Its specific antigen is unknown. Within one base of it there is no much larger clone, and no base qualities were kept. One read alone lends weak support. The CDR3 holds 13 amino acids from the cysteine to the phenylalanine. The DNA shown is the 39-base CDR3, in frame from base 1. A distance of 15 bases separates the germline ends of V and J, which lose 4 bases and 8 bases respectively. The germline V gene gives CDR1 as SQVTM and CDR2 as ANQGSEA. Study-wide conclusions, independent of this receptor: Whether Treg conversion occurred in a given organ or whether converted Tregs recirculated between nodes and tumor could not be resolved from the data. Some clones from the top 100 tumor clones were found in both invaded and non-invaded nodes, which suggests recirculation between the tumor and the draining nodes. Tracking of the top-100 tumor clones could be carried out in just a couple of patients. Roughly 12-25% of Treg TCRs were shared with Tconvs per tissue, interpreted as suggesting peripheral Treg induction. According to the targeted TCR-seq data, Tregs appeared to be more clonally expanded than Tconvs in every tissue, and both subsets had lower diversity in tumor than in lymph nodes. TCRs shared between the Treg and Tconv subsets were regarded as suggesting, but not proving, a common clonal origin.

Memory regulatory T cells were sorted as CD4+ CD45RA- CD25high cells. Tumor-draining lymph nodes were classified as non-invaded or invaded according to absence or presence of metastatic tumor cells. T cells were pre-enriched with a Miltenyi Pan T Cell isolation kit before staining and sorting. Primary tumors were characterized by immunohistochemistry for estrogen receptor, progesterone receptor, HER2 and Ki-67. Fresh surgical tissue was processed within a few hours after surgery by cutting into small fragments. Tissue fragments were enzymatically digested with Liberase TL plus DNase for about 22 minutes and were then filtered through a 40-micrometer strainer. After DAPI live/dead staining, sorting was performed on a BD FACS Aria II with roughly 96-99% purity. Sorted cells were lysed in TCL buffer, and RNA was purified using a Norgen Single Cell RNA purification kit that included DNase treatment.

Library method: bulk RNA-seq. The instrument was an Illumina HiSeq 2500. As for the authors' bioinformatics: For the separate targeted TCR-seq dataset, MiXCR version 2.1.5 with default parameters extracted and quantified CDR3 sequences from raw reads. TCR-beta clones in the separate targeted TCR-seq dataset were defined according to the combination of V gene, J gene and CDR3 sequence. In the separate targeted TCR-seq dataset, clones with fewer than three counts were removed, then only the 90% most strongly expressed clones per sample were retained. In the separate targeted TCR-seq dataset, Treg-Tconv overlap was calculated per tissue as the number of shared clones divided by the total number of Treg clones, multiplied by 100. TCRdb reran the public reads through fastp at Q25 and MiXCR, keeping productive beta chains. CDR3 protein duplicates are merged, each entry listing the most common genes and DNA. The V and J calls and clone size come from TCRdb's table, not from the authors' own analysis. The sample has just over 2,500 distinct CDR3 sequences on record, roughly 67% of them singletons. The top ten clones comprise roughly 2.9% of the sample.

Material: sorted memory Tregs from a lymph node. According to the study, the label for this sample's cell subset or site signals: CD45RA-negative sorted CD4+ T cells (memory Tconv or effector/memory Treg). The receptor comes from a female donor with luminal breast cancer. The chain is assembled from TRBV29-1 and TRBJ2-1; the D gene cannot be named for sure. The sequenced DNA: TGCAGCGTTGCGCCCGAGCTTAGGGATGAGCAGTTCTTC. The resulting protein is CSVAPELRDEQFF.